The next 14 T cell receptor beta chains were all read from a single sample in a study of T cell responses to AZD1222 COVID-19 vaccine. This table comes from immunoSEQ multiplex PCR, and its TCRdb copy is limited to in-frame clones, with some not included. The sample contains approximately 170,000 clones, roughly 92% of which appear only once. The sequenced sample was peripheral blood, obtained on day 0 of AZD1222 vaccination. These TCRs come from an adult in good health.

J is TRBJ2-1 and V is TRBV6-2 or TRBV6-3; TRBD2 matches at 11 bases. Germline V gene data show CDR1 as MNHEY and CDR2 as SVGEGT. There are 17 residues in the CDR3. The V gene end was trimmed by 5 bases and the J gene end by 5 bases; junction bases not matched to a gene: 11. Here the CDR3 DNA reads TGTGCCAGCAGTCTTGGACGGGAACTAGCGGGGGACAATGAGCAGTTCTTC. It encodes CASSLGRELAGDNEQFF.

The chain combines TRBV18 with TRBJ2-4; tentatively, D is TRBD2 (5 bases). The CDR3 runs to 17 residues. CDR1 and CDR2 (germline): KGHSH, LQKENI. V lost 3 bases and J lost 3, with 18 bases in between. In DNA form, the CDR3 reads TGTGCCAGCTCACCTCTTCGGGAATCTTTGAACAAAAACATTCAGTACTTC. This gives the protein CASSPLRESLNKNIQYF.

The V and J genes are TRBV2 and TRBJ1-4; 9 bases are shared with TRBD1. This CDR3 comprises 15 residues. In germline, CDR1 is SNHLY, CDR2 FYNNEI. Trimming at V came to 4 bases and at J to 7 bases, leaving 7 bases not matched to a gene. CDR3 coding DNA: TGTGCCAGCAGTGGATGGGGGACAGGGACTGAAAAACTGTTTTTT. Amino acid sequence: CASSGWGTGTEKLFF.

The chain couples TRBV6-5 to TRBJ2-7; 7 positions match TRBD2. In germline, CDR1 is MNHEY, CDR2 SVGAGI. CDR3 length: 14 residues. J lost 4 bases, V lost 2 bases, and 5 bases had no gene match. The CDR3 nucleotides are TGTGCCAGCAGTTACGCCGGGACTAAGTACGAGCAGTACTTC. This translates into CASSYAGTKYEQYF.

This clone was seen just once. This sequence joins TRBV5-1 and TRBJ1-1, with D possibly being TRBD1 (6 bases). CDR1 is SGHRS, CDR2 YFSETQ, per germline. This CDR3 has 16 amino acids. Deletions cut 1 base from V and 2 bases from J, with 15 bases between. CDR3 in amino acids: CASSLSTGTPNTEAFF. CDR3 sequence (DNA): TGCGCCAGCAGCTTGTCTACAGGGACCCCCAACACTGAAGCTTTCTTT.

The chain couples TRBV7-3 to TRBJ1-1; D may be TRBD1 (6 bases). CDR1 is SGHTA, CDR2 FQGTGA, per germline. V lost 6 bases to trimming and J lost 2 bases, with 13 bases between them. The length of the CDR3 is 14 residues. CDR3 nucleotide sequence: TGTGCCAGCAGTTCAGGACAGCCAAACACTGAAGCTTTCTTT. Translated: CASSSGQPNTEAFF.

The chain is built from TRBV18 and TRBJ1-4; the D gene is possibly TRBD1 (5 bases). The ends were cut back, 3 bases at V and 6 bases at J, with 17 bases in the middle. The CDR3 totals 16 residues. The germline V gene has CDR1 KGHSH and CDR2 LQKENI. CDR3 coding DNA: TGTGCCAGCTCACCCCTCCCCCCGGGAGGGGATGAAAAACTGTTTTTT. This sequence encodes CASSPLPPGGDEKLFF.

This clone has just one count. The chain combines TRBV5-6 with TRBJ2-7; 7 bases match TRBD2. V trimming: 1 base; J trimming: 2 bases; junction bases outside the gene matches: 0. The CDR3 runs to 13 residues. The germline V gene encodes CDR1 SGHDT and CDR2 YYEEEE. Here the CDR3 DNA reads TGTGCCAGCAGCTTGAGCGGGGCCTACGAGCAGTACTTC. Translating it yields CASSLSGAYEQYF.

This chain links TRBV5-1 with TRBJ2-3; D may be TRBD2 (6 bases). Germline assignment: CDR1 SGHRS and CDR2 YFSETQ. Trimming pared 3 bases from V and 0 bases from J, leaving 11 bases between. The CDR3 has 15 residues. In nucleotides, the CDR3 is TGCGCCAGCAGCTCCGGACTACCCAGCACAGATACGCAGTATTTT. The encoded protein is CASSSGLPSTDTQYF.

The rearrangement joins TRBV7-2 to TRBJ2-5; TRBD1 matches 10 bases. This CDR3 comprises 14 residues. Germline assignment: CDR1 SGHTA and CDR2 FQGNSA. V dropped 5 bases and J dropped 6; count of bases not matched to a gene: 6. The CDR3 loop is CASSLGQGRKTQYF. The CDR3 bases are TGTGCCAGCAGCCTGGGACAGGGGCGGAAGACCCAGTACTTC. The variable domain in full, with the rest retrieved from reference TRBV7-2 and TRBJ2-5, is GAGVSQSPSNKVTEKGKDVELRCDPISGHTALYWYRQSLGQGLEFLIYFQGNSAPDKSGLPSDRFSAERTGGSVSTLTIQRTQQEDSAVYLCASSLGQGRKTQYFGPGTRLLVL.

CDR3 DNA sequence: TGTGCCTGGACTAAGACAGGATCGTGGAATGGCTACACCTTC. Residues: CAWTKTGSWNGYTF. The chain couples TRBV30 to TRBJ1-2, with a tentative D call TRBD1 (6 bases). V lost 4 bases and J lost 6, with 18 bases in between. Germline V gene data show CDR1 as GTSNPN and CDR2 as SVGIG (reference sequence). This CDR3 spans 14 amino acids. The whole variable domain, remainder taken from reference TRBV30 and TRBJ1-2, is SQTIHQWPATLVQPVGSPLSLECTVEGTSNPNLYWYRQAAGRGLQLLFYSVGIGQISSEVPQNLSASRPQDRQFILSSKKLLLSDSGFYLCAWTKTGSWNGYTFGSGTRLTVV.

CDR3 residues: CATSDLRRPRETQYF. CDR3 in DNA: TGTGCCACCAGTGATTTAAGACGTCCAAGGGAGACCCAGTACTTC. This chain uses TRBV24-1 with TRBJ2-5; D is ambiguous. Germline V lookup: CDR1 KGHDR, CDR2 SFDVKD. V shed 1 base and J shed 5 bases, with 13 bases lying between them. The CDR3 runs to 15 residues.

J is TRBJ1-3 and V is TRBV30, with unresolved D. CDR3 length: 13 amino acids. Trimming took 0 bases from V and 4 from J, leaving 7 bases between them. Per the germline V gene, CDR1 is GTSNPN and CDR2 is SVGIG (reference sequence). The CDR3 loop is CAWSVLGGNTIYF. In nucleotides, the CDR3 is TGTGCCTGGAGTGTACTAGGGGGAAACACCATATATTTT.

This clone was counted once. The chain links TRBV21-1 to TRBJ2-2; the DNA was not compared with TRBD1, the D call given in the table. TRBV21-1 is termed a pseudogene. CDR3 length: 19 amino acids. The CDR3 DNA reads TGTGCCAGGAGAGAGGGGGACAGGTTCTCCGGGGGAGGAACCGGGGAGCTGTTTTTT. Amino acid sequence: CARREGDRFSGGGTGELFF.